The entry below describes one T cell receptor beta chain. This sample is drawn from a study of Graves' ophthalmopathy and Graves' hyperthyroidism. In the study overall: Ahead of any treatment, peripheral blood was obtained at the initial diagnosis.

With a duration under 3 months, ophthalmopathy in the donors showed moderate-to-severe activity, CAS ≥3 and NOSPECS ≥4. Certain patients, namely those with other autoimmune diseases, uncontrolled infections, pregnancy or lactation, were excluded. This CDR3 region has 15 residues. V lost 3 bases, J lost 2 bases, and 11 bases lay in between. Per germline, CDR1 SEHNR and CDR2 FQNEAQ (reference sequence). The study amplified TCR beta CDR3 regions using RNA transcripts. Scientists carried out first-round RT-PCR using HTBI primers and then a second-round multiplex PCR. Via MiXCR, TCRdb re-called the multiplex PCR reads, giving one row per CDR3 protein. Among around 670,000 distinct CDR3 sequences listed, approximately 40% were seen once.

The clonotype originates from an adult man with Graves' ophthalmopathy. Sequenced input: peripheral blood. The genes are TRBV7-9 and TRBJ1-5; D unclear. In nucleotides, the CDR3 is TGTGCCAGCAGCTTCGGGGTCGGAGGCAATCAGCCCCAGCATTTT. Translated, it gives CASSFGVGGNQPQHF.